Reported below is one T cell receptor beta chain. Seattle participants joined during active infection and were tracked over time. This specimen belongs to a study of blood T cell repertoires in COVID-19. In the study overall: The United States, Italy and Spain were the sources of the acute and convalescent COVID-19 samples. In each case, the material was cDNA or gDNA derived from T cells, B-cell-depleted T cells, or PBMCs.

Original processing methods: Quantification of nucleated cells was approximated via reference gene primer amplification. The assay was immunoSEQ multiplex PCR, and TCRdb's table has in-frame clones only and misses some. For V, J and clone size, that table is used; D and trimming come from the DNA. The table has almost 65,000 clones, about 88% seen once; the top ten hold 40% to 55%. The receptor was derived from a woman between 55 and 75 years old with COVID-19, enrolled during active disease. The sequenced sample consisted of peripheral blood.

The CDR3 DNA sequence: TGTGCCTGGACCCCGGGACAGGGGGTAAGTCAGCCCCAGCATTTT. Encoded protein: CAWTPGQGVSQPQHF. The rearrangement joins TRBV30 to TRBJ1-5; TRBD1 aligns across 11 bases. Germline V gives CDR1 GTSNPN, CDR2 SVGIG (reference sequence). V lost 4 bases and J lost 6; bases outside the gene matches: 8. This CDR3 is built from 15 residues.